This entry describes one TCR beta chain. What it binds is not known. These donors, healthy bone marrow donors, were studied. The V end was cut by 0 bases, the J end by 6 bases, with 18 bases between. This CDR3 spans 17 amino acids. Germline V lookup: CDR1 LNHNV, CDR2 YYDKDF (reference sequence). The data stem from a study of cytomegalovirus exposure and HLA in healthy donors. Findings and limits, study-wide: Rarity held for most TCR sequences, but there were some public TCRs that occurred in many donors. The study carried out a later analysis of TCR beta sequences. It associated under 20,000 of them with specific HLA alleles at a false discovery rate of 0.05. Later on, a genetic analysis was performed. It linked a missense variant in DCLRE1C with V- and J-gene trimming of TCR beta.

This PCR relied on a set of 60 Vbeta primers and 13 Jbeta primers. Produced via immunoSEQ multiplex PCR; TCRdb's table is partial and in-frame only. This sample's table reports some 72,000 clones. The TCR sequence derives from a man aged 40-50 years in good health and CMV-seronegative. The chain carries TRBV15 and TRBJ1-3, with D possibly matching TRBD1 (6 bases). Sequencing was performed on PBMCs. This chain's CDR3 is CATSRDKSGRGENTIYF. DNA of the CDR3: TGTGCCACCAGCAGAGATAAGAGCGGCAGGGGAGAAAACACCATATATTTT.